Listed below are T cell receptor beta chains from one sample, sequenced in a study of cytomegalovirus exposure and HLA in healthy donors. Assay used: immunoSEQ multiplex PCR; TCRdb lists only in-frame clones, some missing. The sample includes 150,000 to 180,000 clones, approximately 86% of them seen just once. The sequencing input was PBMCs. The receptors shown here come from a human donor in good health. Each CDR3 is given without its conserved first and last residue.

cdr3_length	v_call	cdr3_aa
11	TRBV2	ASSDGLFYGYT
11	TRBV7-2	ASSGRVNEKLF
12	TRBV7-9	ASSFTGVVTEAF
12	TRBV7-6	ASSLGAGYNEQY
12	TRBV9	ASSIRDRTYGYT
14	TRBV4-3	ASSPGQGGGVEKLF
16	TRBV6-4	ASSEKGGLAGRTGELF
14	TRBV5-4	ASSLNGGASNQPQH
13	TRBV5-4	ASSFMTGVPSETF
16	TRBV5-1	ASSLAPRTGRSGNTIY
13	TRBV7-9	ASSFSSGQEETQY
15	TRBV5-6	ASSFLLADTPYNEQF
13	TRBV6-6	ASSYDRGSTDTQY
11	TRBV7-2	ASSHRRGYEQY
11	TRBV7-9	ASSFELIYGYT
13	TRBV30	AWSVFSGRAHEQF
11	TRBV7-7	ASSRHGSDTQY
12	TRBV6-1	ATRLAGVLGEQY
13	TRBV27	ASSLQTGDNQPQH
12	TRBV14	ASSLGTFRETQY
14	TRBV15	ATSRDGLAPYNEQF
12	TRBV5-4	ASSLYVGGNEQY
10	TRBV27	ASTTKGEPQH
11	TRBV5-1	ASSFQPGDEQF
15	TRBV5-1	ASSLGAAKGAKNIQY
10	TRBV30	AWSGEDRGEY
10	TRBV29-1	SVEGSRGGYT
12	TRBV5-4	ASSYGQGTYEQY
13	TRBV5-1	ASSLGPGRTGELF
11	TRBV29-1	SVDSGSTDTQY
12	TRBV27	ASSSSLDWSEQY
17	TRBV11-2	ASSHFASGGGSSYNEQF